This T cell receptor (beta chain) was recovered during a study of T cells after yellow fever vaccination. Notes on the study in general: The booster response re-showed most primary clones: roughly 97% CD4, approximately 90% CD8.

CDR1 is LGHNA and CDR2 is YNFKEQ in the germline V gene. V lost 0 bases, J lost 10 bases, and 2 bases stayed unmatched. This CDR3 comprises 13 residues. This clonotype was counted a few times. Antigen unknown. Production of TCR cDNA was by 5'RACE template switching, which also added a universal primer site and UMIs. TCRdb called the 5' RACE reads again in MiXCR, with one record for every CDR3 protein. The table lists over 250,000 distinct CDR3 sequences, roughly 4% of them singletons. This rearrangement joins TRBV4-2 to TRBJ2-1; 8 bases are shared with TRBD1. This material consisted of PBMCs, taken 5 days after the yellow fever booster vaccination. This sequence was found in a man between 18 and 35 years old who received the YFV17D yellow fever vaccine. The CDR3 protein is CASSQDSGGEQFF. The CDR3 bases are TGTGCCAGCAGCCAAGACTCAGGGGGCGAGCAGTTCTTC.